This T cell receptor beta chain was documented in a study of vaccination and CD4 T cells after COVID-19. Treatment noted: roughly 11-day PBMC culture with coronavirus spike peptide pools or control peptides (ViraFEST assay). This CDR3 has 13 amino acids. Germline V lookup: CDR1 MNHEY, CDR2 SMNVEV (reference sequence). Trimming stripped 6 bases from V and 1 base from J, with 9 bases between. The Oncomine TCR Beta short-read assay sequenced DNA from cultured CD4+ T cells. Each CDR3 protein gets one entry after TCRdb re-called the PCR reads with MiXCR. Altogether about 7,200 distinct CDR3 sequences are present, around 60% being singletons, with the ten largest covering around a third. This clonotype turned up a few times. The antigen remains undetermined.

What was sequenced was CD4+ T cells from blood, cultured in vitro. This TCR was sampled from a human donor who had recovered from COVID-19. The V call is TRBV27, the J call TRBJ1-2; D is ambiguous. In nucleotides, the CDR3 is TGTGCCAGCAGCCTTCGGGGTAACTATGGCTACACCTTC. Translating it yields CASSLRGNYGYTF.